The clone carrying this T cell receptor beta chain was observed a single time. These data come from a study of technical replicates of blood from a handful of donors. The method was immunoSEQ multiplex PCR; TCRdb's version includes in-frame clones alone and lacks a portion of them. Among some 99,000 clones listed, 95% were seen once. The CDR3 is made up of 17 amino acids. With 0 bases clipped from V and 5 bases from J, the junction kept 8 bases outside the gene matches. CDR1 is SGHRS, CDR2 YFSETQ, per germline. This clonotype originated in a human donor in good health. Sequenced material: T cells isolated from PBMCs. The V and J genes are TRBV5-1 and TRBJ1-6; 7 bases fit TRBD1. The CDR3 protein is CASSLASGTADNSPLHF. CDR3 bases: TGCGCCAGCAGCTTGGCCTCTGGGACAGCCGATAATTCACCCCTCCACTTT.